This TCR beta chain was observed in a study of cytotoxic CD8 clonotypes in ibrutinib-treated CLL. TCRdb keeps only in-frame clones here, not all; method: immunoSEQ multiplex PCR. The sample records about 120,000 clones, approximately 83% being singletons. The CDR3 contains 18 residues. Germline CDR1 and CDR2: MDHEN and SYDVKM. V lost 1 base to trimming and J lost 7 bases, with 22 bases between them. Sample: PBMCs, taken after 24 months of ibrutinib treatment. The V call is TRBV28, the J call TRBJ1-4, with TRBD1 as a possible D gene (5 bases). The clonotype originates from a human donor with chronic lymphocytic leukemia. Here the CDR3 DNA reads TGTGCCAGCAGTTTATCGTACCTTGGTCCCCGGGGGGGTGAAAAACTGTTTTTT. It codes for CASSLSYLGPRGGEKLFF.